This record looks at one T cell receptor (beta chain) sequence and its context. The target antigen is unknown. This sample stems from a study of CD4 T cells in relation to SARS-CoV-2 and coronaviruses. The data were produced by immunoSEQ multiplex PCR, yet TCRdb's version contains in-frame clones alone and is incomplete. The sample lists fewer than 35,000 clones; more than 60% were seen once. The germline V gene has CDR1 SQVTM and CDR2 ANQGSEA. V lost 7 bases, J lost 5 bases, and 17 bases lay in between. The CDR3 runs 13 residues. Study observations and caveats: SARS-CoV-2-driven expansion was significantly weaker in crossreactive than monoreactive clones. Around 60% of donors had memory CD4+ clonotypes crossrecognizing SARS-CoV-2 and common cold coronavirus spike.

CD4 enrichment then naive enrichment separated naive from memory CD4+ cells. Fewer than 1.2 x 10^5 naive or memory CD4+ cells were cultured with CEF peptides for about nine days. Sequenced sample: memory CD4+ T cells from PBMCs, cultured in vitro. The rearrangement uses TRBV29-1 and TRBJ1-1; perhaps TRBD1 as D (5 bases). The clonotype was recovered from an adult with COVID-19. In DNA form, the CDR3 reads TGCAGCGCCGACAGTCGGTGGAAGACTGAAGCTTTCTTT. Translating gives CSADSRWKTEAFF.